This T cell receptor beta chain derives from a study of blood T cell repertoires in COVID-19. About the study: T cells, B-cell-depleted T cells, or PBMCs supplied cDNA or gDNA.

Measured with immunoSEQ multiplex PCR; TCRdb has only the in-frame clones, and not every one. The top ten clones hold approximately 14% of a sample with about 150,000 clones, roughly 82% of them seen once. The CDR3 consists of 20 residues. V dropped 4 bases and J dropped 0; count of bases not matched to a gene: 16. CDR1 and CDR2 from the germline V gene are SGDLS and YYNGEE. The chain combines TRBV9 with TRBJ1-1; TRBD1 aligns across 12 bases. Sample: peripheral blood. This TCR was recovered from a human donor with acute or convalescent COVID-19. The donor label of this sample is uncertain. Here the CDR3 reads CASSSPGQGAPPPMNTEAFF. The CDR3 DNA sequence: TGTGCCAGCAGCTCACCGGGACAGGGGGCGCCCCCCCCCATGAACACTGAAGCTTTCTTT. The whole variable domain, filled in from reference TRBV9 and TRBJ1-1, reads DSGVTQTPKHLITATGQRVTLRCSPRSGDLSVYWYQQSLDQGLQFLIQYYNGEERAKGNILERFSAQQFPDLHSELNLSSLELGDSALYFCASSSPGQGAPPPMNTEAFFGQGTRLTVV.